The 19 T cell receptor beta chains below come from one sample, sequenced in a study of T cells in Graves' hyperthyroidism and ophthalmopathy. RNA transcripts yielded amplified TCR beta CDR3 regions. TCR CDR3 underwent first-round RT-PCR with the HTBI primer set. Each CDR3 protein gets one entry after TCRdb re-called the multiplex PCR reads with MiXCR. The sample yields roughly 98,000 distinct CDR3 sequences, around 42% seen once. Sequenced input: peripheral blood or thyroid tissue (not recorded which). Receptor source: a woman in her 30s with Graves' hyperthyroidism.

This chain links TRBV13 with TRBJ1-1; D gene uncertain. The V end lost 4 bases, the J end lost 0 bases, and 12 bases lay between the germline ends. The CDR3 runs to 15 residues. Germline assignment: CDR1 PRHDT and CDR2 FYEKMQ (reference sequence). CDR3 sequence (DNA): TGTGCCAGCAGCTCCGCCCGGGGATTGAACACTGAAGCTTTCTTT. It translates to CASSSARGLNTEAFF.

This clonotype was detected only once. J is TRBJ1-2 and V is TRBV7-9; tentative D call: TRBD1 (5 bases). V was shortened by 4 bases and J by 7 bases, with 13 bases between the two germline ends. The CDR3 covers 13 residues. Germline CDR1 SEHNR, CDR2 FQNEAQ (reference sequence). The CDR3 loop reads CASSSAGSLGYTF. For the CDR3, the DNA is TGTGCCAGCAGCTCCGCAGGGAGTCTTGGCTACACCTTC.

For the CDR3, the DNA is TGTGCCAGCAGTTACAGGGGTAACACCGGGGAGCTGTTTTTT. It translates to CASSYRGNTGELFF. The chain combines TRBV6-5 with TRBJ2-2; a possible D gene is TRBD1 (5 bases). V lost 2 bases to trimming and J lost 2 bases, with 6 bases between them. The CDR3 covers 14 residues. The germline CDR1 and CDR2 sequences are MNHEY and SVGAGI.

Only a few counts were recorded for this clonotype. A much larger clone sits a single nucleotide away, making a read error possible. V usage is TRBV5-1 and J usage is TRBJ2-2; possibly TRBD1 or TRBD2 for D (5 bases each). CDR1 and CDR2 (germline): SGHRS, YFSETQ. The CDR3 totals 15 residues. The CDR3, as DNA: TGCGTCAGCAGCGATTGGGGCAGCGGCACCGGGGAGCTGTTTTTT. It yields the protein CVSSDWGSGTGELFF. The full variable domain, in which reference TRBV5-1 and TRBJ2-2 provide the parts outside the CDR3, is KAGVTQTPRYLIKTRGQQVTLSCSPISGHRSVSWYQQTPGQGLQFLFEYFSETQRNKGNFPGRFSGRQFSNSRSEMNVSTLELGDSALYLCVSSDWGSGTGELFFGEGSRLTVL.

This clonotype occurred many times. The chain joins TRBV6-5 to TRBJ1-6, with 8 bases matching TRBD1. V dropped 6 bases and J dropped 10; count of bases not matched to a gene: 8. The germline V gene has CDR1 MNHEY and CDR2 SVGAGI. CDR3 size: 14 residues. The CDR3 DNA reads TGTGCCAGCAGCTCCGGACAGGGACGGTCACCCCTCCACTTT. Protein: CASSSGQGRSPLHF.

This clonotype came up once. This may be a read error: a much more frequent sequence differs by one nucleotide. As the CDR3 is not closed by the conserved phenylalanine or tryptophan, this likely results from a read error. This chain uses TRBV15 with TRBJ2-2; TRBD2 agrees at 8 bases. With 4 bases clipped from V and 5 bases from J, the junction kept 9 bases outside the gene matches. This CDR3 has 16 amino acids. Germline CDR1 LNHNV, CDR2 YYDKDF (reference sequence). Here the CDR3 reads CATSKGSGSRTGELFL. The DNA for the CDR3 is TGTGCCACCAGCAAGGGGAGCGGGAGTAGGACCGGGGAGCTGTTTCTT.

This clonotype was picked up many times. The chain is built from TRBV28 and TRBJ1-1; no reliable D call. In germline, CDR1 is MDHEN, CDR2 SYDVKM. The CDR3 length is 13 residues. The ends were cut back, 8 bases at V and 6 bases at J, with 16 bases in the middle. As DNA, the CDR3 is TGTGCCAGCTCGTGGGCCTTAGGGCCTGAAGCTTTCTTT. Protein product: CASSWALGPEAFF.

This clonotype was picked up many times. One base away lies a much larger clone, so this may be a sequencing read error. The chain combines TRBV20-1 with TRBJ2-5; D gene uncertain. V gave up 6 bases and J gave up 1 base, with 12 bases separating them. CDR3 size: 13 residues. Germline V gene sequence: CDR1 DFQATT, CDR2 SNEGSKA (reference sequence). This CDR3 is CSAKTGIQETQYF. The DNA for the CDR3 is TGCAGTGCCAAGACTGGAATCCAAGAGACCCAGTACTTC.

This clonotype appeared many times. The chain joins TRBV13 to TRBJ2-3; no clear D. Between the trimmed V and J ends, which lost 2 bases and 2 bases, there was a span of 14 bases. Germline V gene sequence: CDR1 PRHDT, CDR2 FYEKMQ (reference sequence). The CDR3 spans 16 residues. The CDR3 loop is CASSLSTDSLTDTQYF. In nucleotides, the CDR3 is TGTGCCAGCAGCTTATCAACCGACTCGCTCACAGATACGCAGTATTTT.

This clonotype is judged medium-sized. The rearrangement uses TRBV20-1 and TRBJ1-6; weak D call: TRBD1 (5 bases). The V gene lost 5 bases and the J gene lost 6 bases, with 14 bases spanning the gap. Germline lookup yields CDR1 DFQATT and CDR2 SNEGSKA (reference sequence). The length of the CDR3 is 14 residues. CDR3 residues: CSALKAGGNSPLHF. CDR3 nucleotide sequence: TGCAGTGCTCTGAAGGCGGGGGGTAATTCACCCCTCCACTTT.

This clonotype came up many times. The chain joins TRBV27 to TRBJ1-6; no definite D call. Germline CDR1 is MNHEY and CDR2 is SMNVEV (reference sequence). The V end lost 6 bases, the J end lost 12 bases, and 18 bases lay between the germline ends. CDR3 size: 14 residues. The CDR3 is CASSPSRLFLPLHF. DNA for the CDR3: TGTGCCAGCAGCCCTTCTCGACTATTTTTACCCCTCCACTTT.

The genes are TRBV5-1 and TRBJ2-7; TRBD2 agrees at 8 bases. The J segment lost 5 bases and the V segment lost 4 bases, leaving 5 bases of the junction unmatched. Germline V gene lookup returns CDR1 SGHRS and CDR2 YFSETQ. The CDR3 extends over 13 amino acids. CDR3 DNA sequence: TGCGCCAGCAGCCATAGCGGGAACCACGAGCAGTACTTC. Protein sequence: CASSHSGNHEQYF.

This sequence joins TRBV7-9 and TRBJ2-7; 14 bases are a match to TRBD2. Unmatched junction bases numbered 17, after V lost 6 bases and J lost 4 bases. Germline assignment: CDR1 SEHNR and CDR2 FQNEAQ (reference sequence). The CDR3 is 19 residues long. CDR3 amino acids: CASRPQGGTSGSSVYEQYF. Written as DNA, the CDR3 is TGTGCCAGCAGACCCCAGGGGGGGACTAGCGGGAGTTCCGTTTACGAGCAGTACTTC.

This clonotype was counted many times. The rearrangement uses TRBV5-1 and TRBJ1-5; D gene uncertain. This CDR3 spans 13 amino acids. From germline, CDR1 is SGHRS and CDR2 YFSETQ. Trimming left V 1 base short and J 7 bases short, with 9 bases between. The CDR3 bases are TGCGCCAGCAGCTTGACCACTGGGCAGCCCCAGCATTTT. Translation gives CASSLTTGQPQHF.

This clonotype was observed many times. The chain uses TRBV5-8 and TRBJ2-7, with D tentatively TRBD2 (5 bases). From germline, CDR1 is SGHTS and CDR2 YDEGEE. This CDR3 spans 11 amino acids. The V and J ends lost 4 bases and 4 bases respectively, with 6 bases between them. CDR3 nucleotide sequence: TGTGCCAGCAGCACGGGGTACGAGCAGTACTTC. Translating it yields CASSTGYEQYF. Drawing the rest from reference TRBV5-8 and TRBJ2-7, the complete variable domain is EAGVTQSPTHLIKTRGQQATLRCSPISGHTSVYWYQQALGLGLQFLLWYDEGEERNRGNFPPRFSGRQFPNYSSELNVNALELEDSALYLCASSTGYEQYFGPGTRLTVT.

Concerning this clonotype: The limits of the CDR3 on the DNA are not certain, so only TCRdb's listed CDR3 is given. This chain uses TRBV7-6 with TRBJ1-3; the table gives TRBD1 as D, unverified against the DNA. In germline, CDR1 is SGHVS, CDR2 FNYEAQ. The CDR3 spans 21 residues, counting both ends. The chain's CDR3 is CASSSNWGSYEQYFGPGTIYF.

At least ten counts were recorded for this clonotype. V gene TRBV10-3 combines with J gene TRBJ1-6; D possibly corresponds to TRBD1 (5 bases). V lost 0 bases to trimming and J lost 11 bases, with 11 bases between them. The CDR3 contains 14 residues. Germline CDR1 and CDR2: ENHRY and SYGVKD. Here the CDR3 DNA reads TGTGCCATCAGTGAGTCAAGGGGCTCGGCACCCCTCCACTTT. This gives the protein CAISESRGSAPLHF.

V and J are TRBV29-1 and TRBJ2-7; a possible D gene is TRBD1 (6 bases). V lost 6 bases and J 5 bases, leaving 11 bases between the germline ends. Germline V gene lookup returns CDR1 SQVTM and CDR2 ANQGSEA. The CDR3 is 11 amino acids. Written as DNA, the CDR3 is TGCAGCGTGGCTACAGGGAACGAGCAGTACTTC. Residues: CSVATGNEQYF.

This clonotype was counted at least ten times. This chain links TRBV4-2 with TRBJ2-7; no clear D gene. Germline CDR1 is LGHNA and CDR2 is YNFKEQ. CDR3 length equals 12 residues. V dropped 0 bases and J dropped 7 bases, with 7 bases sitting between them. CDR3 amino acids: CASSQEGWEQYF. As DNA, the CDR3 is TGTGCCAGCAGCCAAGAAGGCTGGGAGCAGTACTTC.